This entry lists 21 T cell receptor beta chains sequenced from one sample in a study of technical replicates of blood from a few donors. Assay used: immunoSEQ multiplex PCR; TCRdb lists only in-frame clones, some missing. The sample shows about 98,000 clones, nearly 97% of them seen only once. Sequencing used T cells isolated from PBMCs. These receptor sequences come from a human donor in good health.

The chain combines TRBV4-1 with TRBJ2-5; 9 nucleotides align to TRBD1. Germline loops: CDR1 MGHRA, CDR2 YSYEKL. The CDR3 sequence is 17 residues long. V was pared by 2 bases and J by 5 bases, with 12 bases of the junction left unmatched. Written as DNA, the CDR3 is TGCGCCAGCAGCCAAAACCCCGGGACAGGGTGGGGCGAGACCCAGTACTTC. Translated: CASSQNPGTGWGETQYF.

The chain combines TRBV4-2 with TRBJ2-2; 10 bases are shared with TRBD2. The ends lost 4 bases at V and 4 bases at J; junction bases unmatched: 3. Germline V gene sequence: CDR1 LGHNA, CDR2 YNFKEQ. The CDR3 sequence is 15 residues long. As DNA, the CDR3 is TGTGCCAGCAGCCCTAGCGGGAGTACCACCGGGGAGCTGTTTTTT. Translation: CASSPSGSTTGELFF.

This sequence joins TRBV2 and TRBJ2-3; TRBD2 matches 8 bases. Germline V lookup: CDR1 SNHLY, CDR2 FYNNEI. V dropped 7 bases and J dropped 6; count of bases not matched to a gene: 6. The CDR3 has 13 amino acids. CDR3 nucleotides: TGTGCCAGCAAGAGCGGGAGAGGGGATACGCAGTATTTT. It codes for CASKSGRGDTQYF.

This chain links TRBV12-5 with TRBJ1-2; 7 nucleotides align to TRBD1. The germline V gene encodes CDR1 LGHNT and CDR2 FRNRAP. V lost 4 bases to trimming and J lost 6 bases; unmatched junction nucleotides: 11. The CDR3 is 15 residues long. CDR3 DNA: TGTGCTAGTGGTTCCTCAACAGGGGATCTTAATGGCTACACCTTC. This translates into CASGSSTGDLNGYTF.

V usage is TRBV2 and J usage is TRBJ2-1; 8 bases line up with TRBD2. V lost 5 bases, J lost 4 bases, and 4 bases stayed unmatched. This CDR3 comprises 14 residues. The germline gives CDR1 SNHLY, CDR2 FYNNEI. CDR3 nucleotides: TGTGCCAGCAGTCGGGAGGGCCTATACAATGAGCAGTTCTTC. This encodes CASSREGLYNEQFF.

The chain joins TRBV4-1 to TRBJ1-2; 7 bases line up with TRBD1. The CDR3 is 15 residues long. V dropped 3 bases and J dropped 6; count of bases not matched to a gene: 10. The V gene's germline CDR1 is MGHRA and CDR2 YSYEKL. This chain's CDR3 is CASSHTLRGRDGYTF. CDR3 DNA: TGCGCCAGCAGCCATACTCTTAGGGGGCGCGATGGCTACACCTTC.

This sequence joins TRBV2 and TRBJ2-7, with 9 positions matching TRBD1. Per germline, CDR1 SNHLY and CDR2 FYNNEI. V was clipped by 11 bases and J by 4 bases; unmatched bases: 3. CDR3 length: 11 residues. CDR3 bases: TGTGCCGGGACAGGGTCGTACGAGCAGTACTTC. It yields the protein CAGTGSYEQYF.

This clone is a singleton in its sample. The CDR3 DNA is TGTGCCAGCAGTGAAATACAGGATCGGGCCGGGGAGCAGTACTTC. Translation: CASSEIQDRAGEQYF. This chain connects TRBV6-1 to TRBJ2-7, with D perhaps TRBD1 (5 bases). This CDR3 contains 15 residues. Looked up from germline, CDR1 is MNHNS and CDR2 is SASEGT. The ends were cut back, 2 bases at V and 7 bases at J, with 18 bases in the middle.

The CDR3 region is CASSLGGMSSYNEQFF. CDR3 in DNA: TGTGCCAGCAGCTTAGGCGGGATGAGCTCCTACAATGAGCAGTTCTTC. J is TRBJ2-1 and V is TRBV5-4; D perhaps matches TRBD2 (6 bases). CDR1 and CDR2 (germline): SGHNT, YYREEE (reference sequence). The CDR3 extends over 16 amino acids. V dropped 2 bases and J dropped 0 bases, with 12 bases sitting between them.

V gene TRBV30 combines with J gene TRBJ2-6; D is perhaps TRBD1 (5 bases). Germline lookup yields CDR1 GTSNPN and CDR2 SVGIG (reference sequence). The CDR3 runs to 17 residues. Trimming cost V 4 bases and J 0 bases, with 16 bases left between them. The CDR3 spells CAWINPVGASGANVLTF. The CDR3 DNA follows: TGTGCCTGGATTAATCCAGTTGGGGCCTCTGGGGCCAACGTCCTGACTTTC.

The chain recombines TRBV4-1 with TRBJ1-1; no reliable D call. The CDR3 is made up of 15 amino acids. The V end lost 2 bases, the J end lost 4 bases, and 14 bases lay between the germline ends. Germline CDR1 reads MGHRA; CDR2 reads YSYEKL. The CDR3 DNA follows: TGCGCCAGCAGCCAATACATGGGCTCCGGCACTGAAGCTTTCTTT. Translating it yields CASSQYMGSGTEAFF.

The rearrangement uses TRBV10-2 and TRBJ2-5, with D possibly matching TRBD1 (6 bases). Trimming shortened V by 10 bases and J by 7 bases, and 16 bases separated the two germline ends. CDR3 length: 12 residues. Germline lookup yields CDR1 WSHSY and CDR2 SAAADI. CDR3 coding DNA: TGCGCCACCGCTACAGGGAAAAGGACCCAGTACTTC. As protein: CATATGKRTQYF.

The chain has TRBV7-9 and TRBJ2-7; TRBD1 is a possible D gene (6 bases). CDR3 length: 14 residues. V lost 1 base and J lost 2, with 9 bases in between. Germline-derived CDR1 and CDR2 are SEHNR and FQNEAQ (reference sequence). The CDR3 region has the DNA TGTGCCAGCAGCTTAGTTGGGGGCCCCTACGAGCAGTACTTC. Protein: CASSLVGGPYEQYF.

The chain's CDR3 is CASSTYEQYF. The CDR3 nucleotides are TGTGCCAGCAGCACATACGAGCAGTACTTC. The chain carries TRBV6-1 and TRBJ2-7; D call uncertain. CDR1 and CDR2 (germline): MNHNS, SASEGT. V lost 6 bases and J 4 bases, leaving 4 bases between the germline ends. This CDR3 region has 10 residues.

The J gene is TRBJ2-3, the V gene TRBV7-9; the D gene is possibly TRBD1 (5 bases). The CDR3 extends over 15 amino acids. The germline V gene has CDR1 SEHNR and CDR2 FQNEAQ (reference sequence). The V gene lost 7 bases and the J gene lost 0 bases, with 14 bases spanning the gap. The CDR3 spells CASNDWGTSTDTQYF. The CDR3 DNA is TGTGCCAGCAACGACTGGGGCACTAGCACAGATACGCAGTATTTT.

CDR3 nucleotides: TGTGCCAGCAGTAGATTAGCCGCTAGCACAGATACGCAGTATTTT. Its protein product is CASSRLAASTDTQYF. The rearrangement uses TRBV27 and TRBJ2-3; the D is unclear. Per germline, CDR1 MNHEY and CDR2 SMNVEV (reference sequence). Trimming stripped 5 bases from V and 0 bases from J, with 12 bases between. This CDR3 is 15 amino acids long.

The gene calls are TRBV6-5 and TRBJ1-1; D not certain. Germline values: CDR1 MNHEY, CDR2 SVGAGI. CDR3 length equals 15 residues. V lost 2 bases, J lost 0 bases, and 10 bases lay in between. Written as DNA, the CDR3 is TGTGCCAGCAGTTACGATCACGGGGTGAACACTGAAGCTTTCTTT. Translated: CASSYDHGVNTEAFF.

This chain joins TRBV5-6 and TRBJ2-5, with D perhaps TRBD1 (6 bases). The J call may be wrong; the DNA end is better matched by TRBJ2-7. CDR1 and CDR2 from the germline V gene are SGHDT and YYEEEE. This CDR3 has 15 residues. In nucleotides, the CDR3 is TGTGCCAGCAGCTTGGCGGTCTCAGGGGTCTACGAGCAGTACTTC. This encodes CASSLAVSGVYEQYF.

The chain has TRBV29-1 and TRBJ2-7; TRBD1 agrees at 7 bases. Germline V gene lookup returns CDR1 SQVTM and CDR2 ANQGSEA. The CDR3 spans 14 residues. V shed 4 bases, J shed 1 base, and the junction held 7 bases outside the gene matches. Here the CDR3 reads CSVVQGVLSYEQYF. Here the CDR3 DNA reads TGCAGCGTTGTTCAGGGGGTTTTATCCTACGAGCAGTACTTC.

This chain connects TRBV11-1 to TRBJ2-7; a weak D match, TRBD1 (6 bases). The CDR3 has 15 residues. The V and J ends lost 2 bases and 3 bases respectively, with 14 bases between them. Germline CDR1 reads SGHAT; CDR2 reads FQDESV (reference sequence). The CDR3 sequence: CASSLPAGAHYEQYF. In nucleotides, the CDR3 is TGTGCCAGCAGCTTACCGGCAGGGGCCCACTACGAGCAGTACTTC.

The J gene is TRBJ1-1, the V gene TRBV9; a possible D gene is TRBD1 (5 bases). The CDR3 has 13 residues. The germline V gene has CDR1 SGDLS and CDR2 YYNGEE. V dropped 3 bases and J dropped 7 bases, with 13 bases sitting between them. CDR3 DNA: TGTGCCAGCAGCGGGGGGGACGCCGGTGAAGCTTTCTTT. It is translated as CASSGGDAGEAFF.